This T cell receptor beta chain appears in the sequencing data of a study of cytomegalovirus exposure and HLA in healthy donors. Findings and limits, study-wide: With further analysis later on, most CMV-associated TCR beta chains appeared HLA-restricted.

Trimming left V 4 bases short and J 3 bases short, with 10 bases between. The V gene's germline CDR1 is KGHSH and CDR2 LQKENI. CDR3 size: 13 residues. With 60 Vbeta and 13 Jbeta primers, the PCR was carried out. Data came from immunoSEQ multiplex PCR; TCRdb stores just in-frame clones and leaves some out. The repertoire holds about 70,000 clones, with around 70% as singletons. Healthy people donating bone marrow made up the donors. This clone was observed a handful of times. The antigen remains unidentified. Source material: PBMCs. The TCR was taken from a human donor in good health. V gene TRBV18 combines with J gene TRBJ2-7, with a possible D match to TRBD1 (6 bases). The chain's CDR3 is CASSLRDNYEQYF. CDR3 DNA sequence: TGTGCCAGCTCACTTCGGGACAACTACGAGCAGTACTTC.